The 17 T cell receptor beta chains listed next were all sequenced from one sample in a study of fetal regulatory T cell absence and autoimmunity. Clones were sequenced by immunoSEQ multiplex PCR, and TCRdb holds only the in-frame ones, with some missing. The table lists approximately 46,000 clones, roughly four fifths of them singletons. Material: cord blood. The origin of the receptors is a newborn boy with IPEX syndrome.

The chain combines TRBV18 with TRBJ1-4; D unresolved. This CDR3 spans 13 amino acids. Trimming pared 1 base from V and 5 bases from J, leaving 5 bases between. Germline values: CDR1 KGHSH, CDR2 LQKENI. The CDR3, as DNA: TGTGCCAGCTCACCACGGGAAAATGAAAAACTGTTTTTT. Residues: CASSPRENEKLFF.

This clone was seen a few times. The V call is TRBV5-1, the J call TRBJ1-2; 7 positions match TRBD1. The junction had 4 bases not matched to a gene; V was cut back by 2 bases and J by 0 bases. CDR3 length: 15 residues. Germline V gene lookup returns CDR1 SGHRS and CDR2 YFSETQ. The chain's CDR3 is CASSFSGTANYGYTF. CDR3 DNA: TGCGCCAGCAGCTTCTCCGGGACAGCTAACTATGGCTACACCTTC.

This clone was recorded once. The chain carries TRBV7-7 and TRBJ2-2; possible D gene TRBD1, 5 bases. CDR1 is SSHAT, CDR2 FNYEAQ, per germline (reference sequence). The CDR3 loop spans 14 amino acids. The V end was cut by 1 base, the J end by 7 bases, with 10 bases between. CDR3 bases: TGTGCCAGCAGCTTAGATGGGGCCCTCGGGGAGCTGTTTTTT. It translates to CASSLDGALGELFF.

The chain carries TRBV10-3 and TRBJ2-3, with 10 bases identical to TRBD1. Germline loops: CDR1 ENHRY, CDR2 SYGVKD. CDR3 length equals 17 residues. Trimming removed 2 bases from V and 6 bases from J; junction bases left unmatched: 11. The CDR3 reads CAISEGLTGGTTDTQYF. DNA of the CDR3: TGTGCCATCAGTGAGGGATTGACAGGGGGCACGACGGATACGCAGTATTTT.

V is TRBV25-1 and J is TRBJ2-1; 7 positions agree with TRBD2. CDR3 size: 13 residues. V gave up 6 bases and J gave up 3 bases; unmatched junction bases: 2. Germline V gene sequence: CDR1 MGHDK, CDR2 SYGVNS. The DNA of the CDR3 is TGTGCCAGCAGCGGGACTAACTACAATGAGCAGTTCTTC. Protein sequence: CASSGTNYNEQFF.

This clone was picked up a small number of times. The CDR3 DNA is TGTGCCACCAGAAACACCCTTTTCTACGAGCAGTACTTC. It specifies CATRNTLFYEQYF. The chain recombines TRBV15 with TRBJ2-7; D ambiguous. This CDR3 contains 13 residues. The V gene's germline CDR1 is LNHNV and CDR2 YYDKDF (reference sequence). V lost 6 bases and J 3 bases, leaving 12 bases between the germline ends.

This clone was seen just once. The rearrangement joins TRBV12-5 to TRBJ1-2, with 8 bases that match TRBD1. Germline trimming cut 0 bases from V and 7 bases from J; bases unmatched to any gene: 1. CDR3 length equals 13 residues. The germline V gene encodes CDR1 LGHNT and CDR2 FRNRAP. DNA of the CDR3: TGTGCTAGTGGTTTGGTTGACAGGGGTGGCTACACCTTC. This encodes CASGLVDRGGYTF.

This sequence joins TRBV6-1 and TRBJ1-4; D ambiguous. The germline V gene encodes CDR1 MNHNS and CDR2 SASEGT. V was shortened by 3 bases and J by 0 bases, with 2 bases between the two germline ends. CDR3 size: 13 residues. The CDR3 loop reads CASSDTTNEKLFF. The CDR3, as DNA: TGTGCCAGCAGTGACACAACTAATGAAAAACTGTTTTTT.

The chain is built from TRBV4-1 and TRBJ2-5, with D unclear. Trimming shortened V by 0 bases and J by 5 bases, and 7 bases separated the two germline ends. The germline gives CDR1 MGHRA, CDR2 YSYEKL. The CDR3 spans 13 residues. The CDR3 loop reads CASSQDPLETQYF. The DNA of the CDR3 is TGCGCCAGCAGCCAAGACCCCTTGGAGACCCAGTACTTC.

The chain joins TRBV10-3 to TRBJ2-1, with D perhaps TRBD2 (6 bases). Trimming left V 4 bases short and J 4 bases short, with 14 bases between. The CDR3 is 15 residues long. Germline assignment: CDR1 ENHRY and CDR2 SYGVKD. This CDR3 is CAISGKLATYNEQFF. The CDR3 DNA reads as TGTGCCATCAGTGGGAAACTAGCAACGTACAATGAGCAGTTCTTC.

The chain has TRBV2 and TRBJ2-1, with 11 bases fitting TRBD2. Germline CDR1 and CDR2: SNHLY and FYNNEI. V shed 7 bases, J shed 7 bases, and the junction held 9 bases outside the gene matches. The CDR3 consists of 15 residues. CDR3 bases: TGTGCCAGCACCAAATGGGCTAGCGGGAGGAATGAGCAGTTCTTC. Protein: CASTKWASGRNEQFF.

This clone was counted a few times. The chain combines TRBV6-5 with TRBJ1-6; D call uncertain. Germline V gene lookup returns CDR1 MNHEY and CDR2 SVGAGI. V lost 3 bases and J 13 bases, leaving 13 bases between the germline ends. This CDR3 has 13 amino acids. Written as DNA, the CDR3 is TGTGCCAGCAGTTATCGACCCGACGCCCCCCTCCACTTT. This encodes CASSYRPDAPLHF.

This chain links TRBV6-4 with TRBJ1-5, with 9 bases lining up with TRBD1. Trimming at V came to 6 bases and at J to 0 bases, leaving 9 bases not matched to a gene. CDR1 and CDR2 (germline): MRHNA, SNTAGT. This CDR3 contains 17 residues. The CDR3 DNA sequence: TGTGCCAGCAGGAAGGGACAGGGCTTAGGTAGCAATCAGCCCCAGCATTTT. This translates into CASRKGQGLGSNQPQHF.

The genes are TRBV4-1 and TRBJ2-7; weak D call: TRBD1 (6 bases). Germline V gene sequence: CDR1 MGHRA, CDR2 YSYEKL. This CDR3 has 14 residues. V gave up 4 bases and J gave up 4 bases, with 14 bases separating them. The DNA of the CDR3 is TGCGCCAGCAGCCCATCGAGGGGGATTTACGAGCAGTACTTC. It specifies CASSPSRGIYEQYF.

CDR3 nucleotide sequence: TGTGCCAGCAGTTACCGCCCCGGGGTGGGCATTCAGTACTTC. Translating gives CASSYRPGVGIQYF. The chain combines TRBV6-5 with TRBJ2-4, with D possibly being TRBD2 (5 bases). Germline V CDR1 and CDR2: MNHEY, SVGAGI. The CDR3 is made up of 14 amino acids. V shed 2 bases and J shed 9 bases, with 14 bases lying between them.

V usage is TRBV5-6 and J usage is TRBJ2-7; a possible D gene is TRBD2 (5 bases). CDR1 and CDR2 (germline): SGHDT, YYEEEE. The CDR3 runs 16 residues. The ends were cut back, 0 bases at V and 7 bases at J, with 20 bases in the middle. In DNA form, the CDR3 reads TGTGCCAGCAGCTTGGCCGGTCGGGGAAGCTTTGGGGAGCAGTACTTC. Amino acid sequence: CASSLAGRGSFGEQYF.

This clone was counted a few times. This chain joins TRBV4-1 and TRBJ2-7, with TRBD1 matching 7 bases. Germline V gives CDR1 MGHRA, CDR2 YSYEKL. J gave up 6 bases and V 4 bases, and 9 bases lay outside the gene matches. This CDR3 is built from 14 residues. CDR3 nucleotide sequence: TGCGCCAGCAGCCGGCCAGACAGGGAACGCGAGCAGTACTTC. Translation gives CASSRPDREREQYF.